The clone carrying this T cell receptor (beta chain) was picked up one time. The germline V gene encodes CDR1 WNHNN and CDR2 SYGVQD (reference sequence). The CDR3 extends over 14 amino acids. After removal of 7 bases from V and 2 bases from J, the junction contained 7 bases not matched to a gene. Study processing details: The assay estimated nucleated cells by amplifying reference gene primers. Repertoires were generated with immunoSEQ multiplex PCR, while TCRdb's copy carries only in-frame clones and drops some. V, J and clone size are those of that table, while D and trimming were read from the DNA. The table includes fewer than 200,000 clones, roughly four fifths detected once. The data belong to a study of blood T cell repertoires in COVID-19. Across the study: Acute and convalescent COVID-19 specimens originated in the United States, Italy and Spain. PBMCs, B-cell-depleted T cells, or T cells provided the cDNA or gDNA that made up the material.

While infection was still active, Seattle patients were enrolled and then followed longitudinally. V and J are TRBV10-1 and TRBJ2-7; TRBD1 agrees at 8 bases. Material: peripheral blood. The sequence was collected from a woman aged 70-85 years with COVID-19, enrolled during active disease. CDR3 nucleotides: TGCGCCAGCAAAACGGGACAGGCCCCCTACGAGCAGTACTTC. Translation: CASKTGQAPYEQYF.